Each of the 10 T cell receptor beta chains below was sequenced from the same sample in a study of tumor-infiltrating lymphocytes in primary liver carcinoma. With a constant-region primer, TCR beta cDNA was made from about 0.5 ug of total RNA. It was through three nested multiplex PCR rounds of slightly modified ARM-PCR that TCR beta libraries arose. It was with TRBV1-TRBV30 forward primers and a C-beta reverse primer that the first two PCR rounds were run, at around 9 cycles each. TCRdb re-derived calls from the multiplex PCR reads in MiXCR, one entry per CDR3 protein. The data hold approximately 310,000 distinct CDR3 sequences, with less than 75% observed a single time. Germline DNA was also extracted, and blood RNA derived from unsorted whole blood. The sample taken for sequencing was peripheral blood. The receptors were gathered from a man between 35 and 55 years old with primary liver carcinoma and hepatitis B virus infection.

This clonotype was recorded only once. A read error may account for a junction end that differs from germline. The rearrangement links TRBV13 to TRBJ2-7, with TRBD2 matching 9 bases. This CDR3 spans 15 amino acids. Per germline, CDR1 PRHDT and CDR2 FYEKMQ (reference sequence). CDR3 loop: CAGSSVAGGKYEQYF. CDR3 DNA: TGTGCCGGCAGCTCGGTTGCGGGAGGGAAATACGAGCAGTACTTC.

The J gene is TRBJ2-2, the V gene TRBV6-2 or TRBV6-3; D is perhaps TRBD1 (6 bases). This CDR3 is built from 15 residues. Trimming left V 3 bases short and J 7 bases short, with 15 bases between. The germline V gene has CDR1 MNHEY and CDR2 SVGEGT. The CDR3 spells CASSYIRRGRGELFF. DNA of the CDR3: TGTGCCAGCAGTTATATTCGCAGGGGTCGCGGGGAGCTGTTTTTT.

The CDR3 region has the DNA TGTGCCAGCAGCTTCACCCGAGGTGAAGATACGCAGTATTTT. Translating it yields CASSFTRGEDTQYF. This chain links TRBV5-6 with TRBJ2-3; no firm D call. The CDR3 has 14 amino acids. Germline V gives CDR1 SGHDT, CDR2 YYEEEE. Between the trimmed V and J ends, which lost 2 bases and 5 bases, there was a span of 12 bases.

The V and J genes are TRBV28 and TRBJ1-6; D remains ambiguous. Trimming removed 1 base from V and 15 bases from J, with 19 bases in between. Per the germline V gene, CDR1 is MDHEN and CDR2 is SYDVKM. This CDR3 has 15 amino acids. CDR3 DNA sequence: TGTGCCAGCAGTTTATTAGGCAGCGGGGAGACACACCTCCACTTT. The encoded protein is CASSLLGSGETHLHF. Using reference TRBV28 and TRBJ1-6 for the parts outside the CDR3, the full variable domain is DVKVTQSSRYLVKRTGEKVFLECVQDMDHENMFWYRQDPGLGLRLIYFSYDVKMKEKGDIPEGYSVSREKKERFSLILESASTNQTSMYLCASSLLGSGETHLHFGNGTRLTVT.

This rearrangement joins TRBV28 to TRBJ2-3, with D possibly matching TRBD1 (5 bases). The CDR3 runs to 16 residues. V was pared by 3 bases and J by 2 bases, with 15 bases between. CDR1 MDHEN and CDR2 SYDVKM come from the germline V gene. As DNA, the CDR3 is TGTGCCAGCAGTTTCCCGGCCTCGACAGACACAGATACGCAGTATTTT. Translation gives CASSFPASTDTDTQYF.

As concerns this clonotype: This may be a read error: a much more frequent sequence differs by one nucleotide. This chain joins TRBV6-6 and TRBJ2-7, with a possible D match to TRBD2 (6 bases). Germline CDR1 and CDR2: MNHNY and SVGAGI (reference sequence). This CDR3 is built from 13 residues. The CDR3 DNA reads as TGTGCCAGCACCATAGGCGGGATGAGCGAGCGGTACTTC. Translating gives CASTIGGMSERYF.

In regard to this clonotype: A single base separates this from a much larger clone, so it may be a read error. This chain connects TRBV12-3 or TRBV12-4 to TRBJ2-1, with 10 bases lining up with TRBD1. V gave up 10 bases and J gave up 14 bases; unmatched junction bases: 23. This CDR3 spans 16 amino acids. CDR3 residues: CANRLGSGQGFRREFF. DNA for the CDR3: TGTGCCAACAGGCTTGGGTCGGGACAGGGGTTCCGTCGGGAGTTCTTC.

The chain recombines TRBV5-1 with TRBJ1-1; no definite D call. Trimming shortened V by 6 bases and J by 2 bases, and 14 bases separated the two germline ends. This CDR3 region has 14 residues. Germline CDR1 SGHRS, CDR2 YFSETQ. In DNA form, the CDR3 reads TGCGCCAGCAAGGGATTAGGGATTAACACTGAAGCTTTCTTT. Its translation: CASKGLGINTEAFF.

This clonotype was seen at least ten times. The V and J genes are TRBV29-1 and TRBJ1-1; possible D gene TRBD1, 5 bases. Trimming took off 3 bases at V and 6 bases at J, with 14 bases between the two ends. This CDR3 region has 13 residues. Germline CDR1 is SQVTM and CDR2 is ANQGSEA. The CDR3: CSVDQRGASEAFF. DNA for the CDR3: TGCAGCGTTGACCAAAGGGGCGCCTCTGAAGCTTTCTTT.

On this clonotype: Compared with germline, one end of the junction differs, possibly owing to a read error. This chain's CDR3 is CTSSRDGAEGTEAFF. The CDR3 coding sequence is TGTACCAGCAGCCGGGACGGGGCTGAGGGCACTGAGGCTTTCTTT. This rearrangement joins TRBV11-2 to TRBJ1-1; possible D gene TRBD1, 5 bases. CDR3 length equals 15 residues. Germline V gene data show CDR1 as SGHAT and CDR2 as FQNNGV.